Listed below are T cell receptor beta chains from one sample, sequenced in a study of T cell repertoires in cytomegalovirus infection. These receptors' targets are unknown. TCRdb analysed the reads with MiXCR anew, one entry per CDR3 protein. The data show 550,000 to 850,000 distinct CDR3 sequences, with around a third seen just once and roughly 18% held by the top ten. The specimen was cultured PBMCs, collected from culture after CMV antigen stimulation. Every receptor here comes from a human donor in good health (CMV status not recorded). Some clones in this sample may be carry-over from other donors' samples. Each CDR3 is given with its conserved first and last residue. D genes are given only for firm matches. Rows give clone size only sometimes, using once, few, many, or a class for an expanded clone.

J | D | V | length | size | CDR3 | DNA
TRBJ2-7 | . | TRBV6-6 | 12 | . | CASGRALYEQYF | TGTGCCAGCGGGCGGGCCCTCTACGAGCAGTACTTC
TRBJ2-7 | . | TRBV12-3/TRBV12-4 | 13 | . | CASSLQETYEQYF | TGTGCCAGCAGCCTCCAGGAGACCTACGAGCAGTACTTC
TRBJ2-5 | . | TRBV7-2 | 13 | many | CASSLDSQETQYF | TGTGCCAGCAGCTTAGACAGCCAAGAGACCCAGTACTTC
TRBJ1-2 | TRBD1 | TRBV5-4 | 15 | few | CASSLPTGAEYGYTF | TGTGCCAGCAGCTTACCGACAGGGGCGGAATATGGCTACACCTTC
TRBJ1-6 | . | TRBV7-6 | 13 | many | CASSPGWNSPLHF | TGTGCCAGCAGCCCAGGGTGGAATTCACCCCTCCACTTT
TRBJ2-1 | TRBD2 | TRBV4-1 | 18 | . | CASSPRAAGGGSYNEQFF | TGCGCCAGCAGCCCACGGGCAGCGGGCGGGGGGTCCTACAATGAGCAGTTCTTC
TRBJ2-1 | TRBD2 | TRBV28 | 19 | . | CASSPGGVSRGGTLNEQFF | TGTGCCAGCAGTCCCGGGGGGGTCAGTAGGGGCGGGACATTGAATGAGCAGTTCTTC
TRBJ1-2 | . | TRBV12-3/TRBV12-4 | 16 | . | CASSLTQAGANYGYTF | TGTGCCAGCAGTTTAACGCAGGCCGGAGCTAACTATGGCTACACCTTC
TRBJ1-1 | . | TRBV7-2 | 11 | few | CATGRITEAFF | TGTGCCACCGGGAGAATCACTGAAGCTTTCTTT
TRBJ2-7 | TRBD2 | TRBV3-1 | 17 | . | CASSRLGASGLTYEQYF | TGTGCCAGCAGCCGTCTCGGGGCTAGCGGACTAACCTACGAGCAGTACTTC
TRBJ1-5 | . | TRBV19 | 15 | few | CASSSRETRPQPQHF | TGTGCCAGTAGTTCCCGGGAGACTCGACCTCAGCCCCAGCATTTT
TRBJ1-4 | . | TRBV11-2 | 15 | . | CASSAQGGPNEKLFF | TGTGCCAGCAGCGCACAGGGTGGCCCTAATGAAAAACTGTTTTTT
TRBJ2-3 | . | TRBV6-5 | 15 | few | CASSYSGRFSDTQYF | TGTGCCAGCAGTTACTCTGGGAGATTCTCAGATACGCAGTATTTT
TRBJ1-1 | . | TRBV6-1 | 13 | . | CASSERRETEAFF | TGTGCCAGCAGTGAACGCAGGGAGACTGAAGCTTTCTTT
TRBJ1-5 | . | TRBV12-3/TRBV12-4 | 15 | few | CASSLGWAPDQPQHF | TGTGCCAGCAGTTTAGGGTGGGCCCCGGATCAGCCCCAGCATTTT
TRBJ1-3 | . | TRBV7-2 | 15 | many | CASSPVGGRGNTIYF | TGTGCCAGCAGCCCGGTAGGGGGGCGCGGAAACACCATATATTTT
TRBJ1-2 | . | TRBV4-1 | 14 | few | CASSQDPGAGSYTF | TGCGCCAGCAGCCAAGATCCAGGGGCGGGAAGCTACACCTTC
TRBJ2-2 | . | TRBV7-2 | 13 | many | CASSLARGGELFF | TGTGCCAGCAGCTTAGCGCGGGGCGGGGAGCTGTTTTTT
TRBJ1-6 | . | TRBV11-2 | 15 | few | CASSFDRSNNSPLHF | TGTGCCAGCAGCTTCGACAGGAGTAATAATTCACCCCTCCACTTT
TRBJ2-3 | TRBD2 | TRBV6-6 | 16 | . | CASSYETTSGKGTQYF | TGTGCCAGCAGTTACGAAACGACTAGCGGGAAGGGAACGCAGTATTTT
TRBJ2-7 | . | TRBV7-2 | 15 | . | CASSLGFPGTYEQYF | TGTGCCAGCAGCTTAGGGTTCCCGGGCACCTACGAGCAGTACTTC
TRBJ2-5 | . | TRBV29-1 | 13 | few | CSVAPGYQETQYF | TGCAGCGTAGCTCCAGGGTACCAAGAGACCCAGTACTTC
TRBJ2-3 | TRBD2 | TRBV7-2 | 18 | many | CASSLSLAGVTATDTQYF | TGTGCCAGCAGCTTAAGTCTAGCGGGGGTTACCGCCACAGATACGCAGTATTTT
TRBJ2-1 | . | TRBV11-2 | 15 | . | CASSSGPSGGDEQFF | TGTGCCAGCAGTTCCGGTCCCTCAGGCGGCGATGAGCAGTTCTTC
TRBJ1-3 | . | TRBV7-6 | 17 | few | CASSPQGRLDSGNTIYF | TGTGCCAGCAGCCCCCAAGGGAGGCTCGACTCTGGAAACACCATATATTTT
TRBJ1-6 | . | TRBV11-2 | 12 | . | CASSLAGGPLHF | TGTGCCAGCAGCTTAGCTGGCGGACCCCTCCACTTT
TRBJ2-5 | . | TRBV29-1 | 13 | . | CSVESRGQETQYF | TGCAGCGTTGAAAGCCGGGGCCAAGAGACCCAGTACTTC
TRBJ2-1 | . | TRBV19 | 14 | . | CASSIPPLNNEQFF | TGTGCCAGTAGTATCCCCCCCCTGAACAATGAGCAGTTCTTC
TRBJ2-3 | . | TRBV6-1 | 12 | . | CASSWGFGTQYF | TGTGCCAGCAGTTGGGGGTTCGGTACGCAGTATTTT
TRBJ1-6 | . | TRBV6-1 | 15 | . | CASSGGQDHLSALHF | TGTGCCAGCAGTGGGGGACAAGATCACTTGTCGGCCCTCCACTTT
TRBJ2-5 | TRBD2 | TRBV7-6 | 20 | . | CASSLARGGLAGRTQETQYF | TGTGCCAGCAGCTTAGCGCGTGGGGGACTAGCGGGGAGGACCCAAGAGACCCAGTACTTC
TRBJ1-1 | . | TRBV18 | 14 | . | CASSPSTGDYEAFF | TGTGCCAGCTCACCAAGCACAGGAGACTATGAAGCTTTCTTT
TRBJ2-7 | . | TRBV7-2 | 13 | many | CASSFGLFYEQYF | TGTGCCAGCAGCTTTGGGCTGTTCTACGAGCAGTACTTC
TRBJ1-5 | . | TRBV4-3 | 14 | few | CASSLRWGNQPQHF | TGCGCCAGCAGCCTAAGATGGGGCAATCAGCCCCAGCATTTT
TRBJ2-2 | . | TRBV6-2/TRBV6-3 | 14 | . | CASSFLVATGELFF | TGTGCCAGCAGTTTCCTAGTGGCCACCGGGGAGCTGTTTTTT
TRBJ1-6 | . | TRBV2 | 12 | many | CASSGPNSPLHF | TGTGCCAGCAGCGGACCTAATTCACCCCTCCACTTT
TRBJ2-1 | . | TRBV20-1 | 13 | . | CSAIRTSYNEQFF | TGCAGTGCCATTAGGACCTCCTACAATGAGCAGTTCTTC
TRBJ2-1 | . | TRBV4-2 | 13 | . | CASSQGPDNEQFF | TGTGCCAGCAGCCAAGGGCCGGACAATGAGCAGTTCTTC
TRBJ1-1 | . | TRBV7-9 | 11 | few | CASSGQTEAFF | TGTGCCAGCAGCGGACAGACTGAAGCTTTCTTT
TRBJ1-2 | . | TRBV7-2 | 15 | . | CASSLARGGVYGYTF | TGTGCCAGCAGCTTAGCCCGGGGGGGGGTCTATGGCTACACCTTC
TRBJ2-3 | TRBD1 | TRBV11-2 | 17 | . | CASSLTLQGAGTDTQYF | TGTGCCAGCAGCTTAACCCTGCAGGGGGCCGGCACAGATACGCAGTATTTT
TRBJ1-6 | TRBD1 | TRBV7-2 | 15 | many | CASSLGQGGNSPLHF | TGTGCCAGCAGCTTAGGACAGGGGGGTAATTCACCCCTCCACTTT
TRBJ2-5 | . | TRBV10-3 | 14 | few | CAISEVGAKETQYF | TGTGCCATCAGTGAAGTCGGGGCTAAGGAGACCCAGTACTTC
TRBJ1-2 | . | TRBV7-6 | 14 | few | CASSSGGPGEGYTF | TGTGCCAGCAGTTCGGGGGGACCGGGAGAAGGCTACACCTTC
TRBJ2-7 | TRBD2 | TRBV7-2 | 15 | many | CASSLRPSGSYEQYF | TGTGCCAGCAGCTTAAGGCCTAGCGGGAGCTACGAGCAGTACTTC
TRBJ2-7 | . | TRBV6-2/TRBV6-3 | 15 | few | CASSYIAGSSYEQYF | TGTGCCAGCAGTTACATTGCGGGGTCCTCCTACGAGCAGTACTTC
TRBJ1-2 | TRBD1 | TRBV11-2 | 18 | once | CASSSLSGSPDRNYGYTF | TGTGCCAGCAGCTCTCTAAGCGGGAGCCCGGACAGGAACTATGGCTACACCTTC
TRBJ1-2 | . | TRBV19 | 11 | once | CASTEGHGYTF | TGTGCCAGTACAGAGGGGCATGGCTACACCTTC
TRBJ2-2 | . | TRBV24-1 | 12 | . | CATSFGTGELFF | TGTGCCACCAGTTTTGGCACCGGGGAGCTGTTTTTT